The 32 T cell receptor beta chains below all came from one sample that was sequenced in a study of CD8 T cell repertoires and HIV-1 epitope variants. TCRdb's copy holds only in-frame clones and misses some; the assay was immunoSEQ multiplex PCR. This table has around 5,000 clones, about 70% appearing once. For these TCRs, the target antigens are not known. Sample: cultured CD8+ T cells derived from PBMCs. The receptors shown here come from a male donor with HIV.

This sequence joins TRBV28 and TRBJ2-7; D might be TRBD1 or TRBD2, each matching 6 bases. V lost 6 bases and J lost 5, with 17 bases in between. CDR1 MDHEN and CDR2 SYDVKM come from the germline V gene. The CDR3 length is 14 residues. As DNA, the CDR3 is TGTGCCAGCAGACCCGAGGGGGGTCGGCACGAGCAGTACTTC. This codes for CASRPEGGRHEQYF.

The V and J genes are TRBV11-2 and TRBJ2-7; D gene uncertain. The CDR3 sequence is 14 residues long. The V gene's germline CDR1 is SGHAT and CDR2 FQNNGV. The germline V and J ends were trimmed by 0 bases and 2 bases, with 8 bases remaining between them. The CDR3, as DNA: TGTGCCAGCAGCTTAGATCCCGGAGCCTACGAGCAGTACTTC. Translation gives CASSLDPGAYEQYF.

This clone was counted between two and nine times. The rearrangement joins TRBV7-9 to TRBJ2-1; D is possibly TRBD2 (6 bases). Trimming stripped 8 bases from V and 4 bases from J, with 18 bases between. Germline CDR1 reads SEHNR; CDR2 reads FQNEAQ (reference sequence). CDR3 length: 15 residues. The CDR3 spells CASLPTGLQYNEQFF. In DNA form, the CDR3 reads TGTGCCAGCTTGCCAACGGGACTCCAATACAATGAGCAGTTCTTC.

This sequence joins TRBV7-8 and TRBJ2-7; tentatively, D is TRBD1 (6 bases). V was shortened by 4 bases and J by 3 bases, with 16 bases between the two germline ends. Germline V gene data show CDR1 as SGHVS and CDR2 as FQNEAQ. The length of the CDR3 is 15 residues. For the CDR3, the DNA is TGTGCCAGCAGCTCCCCCATGGGGGCGAGCTACGAGCAGTACTTC. This encodes CASSSPMGASYEQYF. Variable domain in full (rest from reference TRBV7-8 and TRBJ2-7): GAGVSQSPRYKVAKRGQDVALRCDPISGHVSLFWYQQALGQGPEFLTYFQNEAQLDKSGLPSDRFFAERPEGSVSTLKIQRTQQEDSAVYLCASSSPMGASYEQYFGPGTRLTVT.

The chain joins TRBV5-8 to TRBJ2-3; D unresolved. The germline CDR1 and CDR2 sequences are SGHTS and YDEGEE. V was trimmed by 1 base and J by 0 bases, leaving 9 bases between them. The CDR3 is 15 amino acids. As DNA, the CDR3 is TGTGCCAGCAGCTTGTATGGGGATAGCACAGATACGCAGTATTTT. Encoded protein: CASSLYGDSTDTQYF.

The chain links TRBV6-5 to TRBJ1-1, with a weak D call TRBD1 (5 bases). V gave up 2 bases and J gave up 4 bases, with 11 bases separating them. Germline V gene lookup returns CDR1 MNHEY and CDR2 SVGAGI. The CDR3 totals 14 residues. CDR3 sequence (DNA): TGTGCCAGCAGTTACAACGGGGGAGGCACTGAAGCTTTCTTT. It encodes CASSYNGGGTEAFF.

The chain joins TRBV5-6 to TRBJ2-3; no clear D. Germline values: CDR1 SGHDT, CDR2 YYEEEE. V was shortened by 1 base and J by 1 base, with 4 bases between the two germline ends. This CDR3 contains 13 residues. CDR3 loop: CASSLTGTDTQYF. In DNA, the CDR3 is TGTGCCAGCAGCTTGACAGGCACAGATACGCAGTATTTT.

The rearrangement links TRBV5-1 to TRBJ2-7, with no clear D. Looked up from germline, CDR1 is SGHRS and CDR2 is YFSETQ. CDR3 length equals 15 residues. V was trimmed by 5 bases and J by 2 bases, leaving 17 bases between them. CDR3 sequence: CASSLGEGFTYEQYF. The CDR3 DNA is TGCGCCAGCAGTCTTGGAGAAGGGTTTACCTACGAGCAGTACTTC.

The J gene is TRBJ2-7, the V gene TRBV5-4; 7 nucleotides line up with TRBD2. CDR1 and CDR2 from the germline V gene are SGHNT and YYREEE (reference sequence). The CDR3 has 15 residues. J gave up 5 bases and V 0 bases, and 8 bases lay outside the gene matches. The DNA for the CDR3 is TGTGCCAGCAGCTTGGCCTGGGCAGGGACTAACGAGCAGTACTTC. Amino acid sequence: CASSLAWAGTNEQYF.

This clone turned up a few times. This chain joins TRBV19 and TRBJ2-1, with TRBD2 identical over 8 bases. Germline loops: CDR1 LNHDA, CDR2 SQIVND (reference sequence). V was pared by 5 bases and J by 10 bases, with 4 bases of the junction left unmatched. The CDR3 contains 12 residues. The CDR3 DNA sequence: TGTGCCAGTAGTTTCGTAGCGGGAGAGCAGTTCTTC. It specifies CASSFVAGEQFF. The variable domain in full, with the rest retrieved from reference TRBV19 and TRBJ2-1, is DGGITQSPKYLFRKEGQNVTLSCEQNLNHDAMYWYRQDPGQGLRLIYYSQIVNDFQKGDIAEGYSVSREKKESFPLTVTSAQKNPTAFYLCASSFVAGEQFFGPGTRLTVL.

The rearrangement links TRBV7-9 to TRBJ2-1; tentative D call: TRBD2 (6 bases). The CDR3 runs to 13 residues. With 0 bases removed from V and 8 bases from J, the gap between germline ends came to 8 bases. CDR1 is SEHNR, CDR2 FQNEAQ, per germline (reference sequence). The CDR3 loop is CASSLAGLDEQFF. In DNA, the CDR3 is TGTGCCAGCAGCTTAGCGGGACTGGATGAGCAGTTCTTC.

This clone has only a few counts. The V call is TRBV9, the J call TRBJ1-6; D is unclear. The CDR3 runs 12 residues. Trimming shortened V by 6 bases and J by 7 bases, and 8 bases separated the two germline ends. Germline assignment: CDR1 SGDLS and CDR2 YYNGEE. The CDR3 spells CASNGGNSPLHF. The CDR3 nucleotides read TGTGCCAGCAACGGTGGGAATTCACCCCTCCACTTT.

The rearrangement links TRBV30 to TRBJ2-3, with no clear D. The CDR3 runs to 11 residues. Trimming left V 4 bases short and J 10 bases short, with 12 bases between. Per germline, CDR1 GTSNPN and CDR2 SVGIG (reference sequence). The CDR3 DNA sequence: TGTGCCTGGACCCTCGGAACTGCGCAGTATTTT. Its translation is CAWTLGTAQYF.

The chain links TRBV4-3 to TRBJ2-7; 11 bases are shared with TRBD2. Germline assignment: CDR1 LGHNA and CDR2 YSLEER. There are 15 residues in the CDR3. The trim removed 5 bases at V and 0 bases at J, leaving 3 bases unmatched. In nucleotides, the CDR3 is TGCGCCAGCAGCACCACTAGCGGGGGCTCCTACGAGCAGTACTTC. Protein: CASSTTSGGSYEQYF.

The V call is TRBV2, the J call TRBJ1-5; 8 bases map to TRBD1. The CDR3 spans 13 residues. Losses at the gene ends were 6 bases for V and 7 bases for J; bases not matched to a gene: 5. CDR1 and CDR2 (germline): SNHLY, FYNNEI. The CDR3 reads CASSPGGGQPQHF. CDR3 bases: TGTGCCAGCAGCCCAGGGGGCGGGCAGCCCCAGCATTTT.

The chain combines TRBV28 with TRBJ2-1; 7 bases are shared with TRBD1. J was trimmed by 4 bases and V by 7 bases; bases with no gene match: 10. The CDR3 runs to 15 residues. Germline V gene lookup returns CDR1 MDHEN and CDR2 SYDVKM. The CDR3, as DNA: TGTGCCAGCACCAAGGGGACAGACGATTACAATGAGCAGTTCTTC. Translating it yields CASTKGTDDYNEQFF.

The chain has TRBV27 and TRBJ2-5, with TRBD1 matching over 11 bases. The DNA end favors TRBJ2-7, so the J call may be wrong. Germline CDR1 MNHEY, CDR2 SMNVEV (reference sequence). The CDR3 loop spans 15 amino acids. The CDR3 bases are TGTGCCAGCAGTCCCGGACAGGGGGCGACCTACGAGCAGTACTTC. As protein: CASSPGQGATYEQYF.

This CDR3 reads CASSAGASYEQYF. The CDR3 nucleotides read TGTGCCAGCAGTGCGGGGGCATCCTACGAGCAGTACTTC. The chain uses TRBV6-1 and TRBJ2-7; the D gene could be TRBD1 or TRBD2 (6 bases each). The germline V gene has CDR1 MNHNS and CDR2 SASEGT. This CDR3 contains 13 residues. V shed 4 bases and J shed 1 base, with 8 bases lying between them.

The genes are TRBV5-1 and TRBJ1-2; tentatively, D is TRBD1 (5 bases). Germline V gene sequence: CDR1 SGHRS, CDR2 YFSETQ. The CDR3 sequence is 14 residues long. Trimming removed 4 bases at V and 4 bases at J, with 14 bases between. Here the CDR3 reads CASSQNTGVYGYTF. The CDR3 coding sequence is TGCGCCAGCAGCCAAAATACGGGGGTCTATGGCTACACCTTC.

V and J are TRBV5-6 and TRBJ2-7; 7 nucleotides match TRBD2. The CDR3 has 15 amino acids. Per the germline V gene, CDR1 is SGHDT and CDR2 is YYEEEE. Unmatched junction bases numbered 9, after V lost 1 base and J lost 5 bases. This CDR3 is CASSLNLGEGHEQYF. CDR3 sequence (DNA): TGTGCCAGCAGCTTGAATTTGGGGGAGGGTCACGAGCAGTACTTC.

The V call is TRBV7-6, the J call TRBJ1-1; D is unresolved. With 5 bases removed from V and 0 bases from J, the gap between germline ends came to 4 bases. The CDR3 runs 12 residues. Germline V gene sequence: CDR1 SGHVS, CDR2 FNYEAQ. The CDR3 sequence is CASSSMNTEAFF. Written as DNA, the CDR3 is TGTGCCAGCAGCAGTATGAACACTGAAGCTTTCTTT.

CDR3 region: CASSSLLTETQYF. CDR3 in DNA: TGTGCCAGCAGCTCCCTTCTCACGGAGACCCAGTACTTC. The chain is built from TRBV5-4 and TRBJ2-5, with D uncertain. Trimming took 3 bases from V and 5 from J, leaving 11 bases between them. The CDR3 is 13 amino acids. Germline values: CDR1 SGHNT, CDR2 YYREEE (reference sequence).

This rearrangement joins TRBV10-3 to TRBJ2-7; 8 positions agree with TRBD1. The length of the CDR3 is 12 residues. CDR1 and CDR2 from the germline V gene are ENHRY and SYGVKD. The V segment lost 10 bases and the J segment 0 bases; nucleotides outside the gene matches: 2. CDR3 amino acids: CATGTGSYEQYF. The CDR3 nucleotides are TGTGCCACCGGGACAGGCTCCTACGAGCAGTACTTC.

This clone was seen once. This chain joins TRBV19 and TRBJ2-7; 10 bases align to TRBD2. V gave up 5 bases and J gave up 3 bases; unmatched junction bases: 10. Per germline, CDR1 LNHDA and CDR2 SQIVND (reference sequence). The CDR3 runs to 16 residues. CDR3 in amino acids: CASSPSGTSVFYEQYF. The CDR3, as DNA: TGTGCCAGTAGTCCGAGTGGGACTAGCGTTTTCTACGAGCAGTACTTC.

The chain joins TRBV4-2 to TRBJ2-7; 8 positions match TRBD1. V gave up 2 bases and J gave up 0 bases; unmatched junction bases: 3. The CDR3 extends over 15 amino acids. Germline values: CDR1 LGHNA, CDR2 YNFKEQ. DNA for the CDR3: TGTGCCAGCAGCCAATCCACAGGGGGCTCCTACGAGCAGTACTTC. Translation gives CASSQSTGGSYEQYF.

The chain employs TRBV30 and TRBJ1-1; the D is unclear. Germline CDR1 and CDR2: GTSNPN and SVGIG (reference sequence). This CDR3 contains 13 residues. V shed 1 base and J shed 4 bases, with 10 bases lying between them. CDR3 sequence reads: CAWSEDPSTEAFF. The CDR3 nucleotides are TGTGCCTGGAGTGAAGATCCCAGCACTGAAGCTTTCTTT. Using reference TRBV30 and TRBJ1-1 for the parts outside the CDR3, the full variable domain is SQTIHQWPATLVQPVGSPLSLECTVEGTSNPNLYWYRQAAGRGLQLLFYSVGIGQISSEVPQNLSASRPQDRQFILSSKKLLLSDSGFYLCAWSEDPSTEAFFGQGTRLTVV.

This clone was seen a handful of times. The V call is TRBV7-2, the J call TRBJ2-1; no definite D call. V was trimmed by 5 bases and J by 0 bases, leaving 11 bases between them. CDR1 is SGHTA, CDR2 FQGNSA, per germline. The CDR3 consists of 15 residues. CDR3 residues: CASSITPDSYNEQFF. The CDR3, as DNA: TGTGCCAGCAGCATAACACCGGACTCCTACAATGAGCAGTTCTTC.

This clone occurred a few times. The rearrangement uses TRBV25-1 and TRBJ2-7; 12 positions match TRBD1. After removal of 3 bases from V and 6 bases from J, the junction contained 6 bases not matched to a gene. Germline CDR1 MGHDK, CDR2 SYGVNS. CDR3 length: 15 amino acids. The DNA of the CDR3 is TGTGCCAGCAGTGATTGGGACAGGGGGCTGGTCGAGCAGTACTTC. Its translation: CASSDWDRGLVEQYF.

V is TRBV27 and J is TRBJ2-7; D might be TRBD2 (5 bases). The CDR3 runs 14 residues. Germline-derived CDR1 and CDR2 are MNHEY and SMNVEV (reference sequence). The ends were cut back, 6 bases at V and 4 bases at J, with 16 bases in the middle. DNA of the CDR3: TGTGCCAGCAGCTTGGACGGGATTTCTTACGAGCAGTACTTC. The encoded protein is CASSLDGISYEQYF.

The rearrangement joins TRBV18 to TRBJ2-5, with TRBD2 matching 11 bases. V was pared by 3 bases and J by 5 bases, with 2 bases of the junction left unmatched. This CDR3 is 14 amino acids long. In germline, CDR1 is KGHSH, CDR2 LQKENI. The CDR3 reads CASSPTSGMETQYF. CDR3 DNA: TGTGCCAGCTCACCGACTAGCGGGATGGAGACCCAGTACTTC.

Sample share makes this clone medium-sized. The chain links TRBV19 to TRBJ2-6, with 11 bases identical to TRBD1. Germline values: CDR1 LNHDA, CDR2 SQIVND (reference sequence). The CDR3 consists of 15 residues. V dropped 8 bases and J dropped 0; count of bases not matched to a gene: 0. Here the CDR3 DNA reads TGTGCCAGTGGGACAGGGGGCTCTGGGGCCAACGTCCTGACTTTC. Its translation is CASGTGGSGANVLTF.

The chain couples TRBV10-2 to TRBJ2-2; no definite D call. V dropped 3 bases and J dropped 0 bases, with 5 bases sitting between them. The CDR3 loop spans 14 amino acids. The germline V gene encodes CDR1 WSHSY and CDR2 SAAADI. This CDR3 reads CASSDAANTGELFF. CDR3 in DNA: TGCGCCAGCAGTGACGCCGCGAACACCGGGGAGCTGTTTTTT.